These 18 T cell receptor beta chains were all obtained from the same sample, sequenced in a study of control samples from healthy donors and cancer patients. Repertoires were generated with immunoSEQ multiplex PCR, while TCRdb's copy carries only in-frame clones and drops some. This sample yields 80,000 or so clones, of which around 94% are seen a single time; 5% to 6% belongs to the top ten. The source material was blood. These receptors came from a woman aged 55-69 years in good health.

CDR3 nucleotides: TGTGCCAGCAGCACCCTTGGGGAGGGGAATGAGCAGTTCTTC. It translates to CASSTLGEGNEQFF. The chain links TRBV5-6 to TRBJ2-1; TRBD2 aligns across 7 bases. The CDR3 is 14 residues long. Per germline, CDR1 SGHDT and CDR2 YYEEEE. Unmatched junction bases numbered 8, after V lost 4 bases and J lost 7 bases.

V is TRBV6-5 and J is TRBJ2-3; D unclear. Germline CDR1 and CDR2: MNHEY and SVGAGI. V lost 2 bases and J lost 3, with 9 bases in between. CDR3 length: 14 amino acids. CDR3: CASSYQLPTDTQYF. CDR3 in DNA: TGTGCCAGCAGTTACCAGCTTCCTACAGATACGCAGTATTTT.

The CDR3 DNA reads TGTGCCAGCAGTGATGCAGGGGGCAGTGGGGAGACCCAGTACTTC. This gives the protein CASSDAGGSGETQYF. The rearrangement joins TRBV25-1 to TRBJ2-5, with TRBD1 matching over 8 bases. This CDR3 has 15 residues. Germline lookup yields CDR1 MGHDK and CDR2 SYGVNS. V shed 3 bases and J 5 bases; nucleotides not matched to a gene: 8.

CDR3 in DNA: TGTGCCAGCAGCCCAGGGCGGGTGAGGTCTGGAAACACCATATATTTT. Amino acid sequence: CASSPGRVRSGNTIYF. This sequence joins TRBV7-8 and TRBJ1-3; D might be TRBD1 (5 bases). The germline CDR1 and CDR2 sequences are SGHVS and FQNEAQ. This CDR3 is built from 16 residues. Trimming left V 5 bases short and J 1 base short, with 15 bases between.

The DNA of the CDR3 is TGTGCCAGCACCTCCTCGGACAGGGGGTTAGCTTTCTTT. Residues: CASTSSDRGLAFF. The rearrangement uses TRBV12-3 or TRBV12-4 and TRBJ1-1; the match to TRBD1 covers 10 bases. This CDR3 is 13 amino acids long. With V trimmed by 7 bases and J by 10 bases, 9 bases remained unmatched.

This rearrangement joins TRBV19 to TRBJ2-6, with D unclear. Germline loops: CDR1 LNHDA, CDR2 SQIVND (reference sequence). CDR3 size: 18 residues. The V end was cut by 2 bases, the J end by 0 bases, with 14 bases between. The CDR3: CASSISGTLSSGANVLTF. For the CDR3, the DNA is TGTGCCAGTAGTATATCAGGCACATTGAGCTCTGGGGCCAACGTCCTGACTTTC.

This chain joins TRBV28 and TRBJ1-2; D is perhaps TRBD1 (5 bases). From germline, CDR1 is MDHEN and CDR2 SYDVKM. The ends were cut back, 7 bases at V and 4 bases at J, with 16 bases in the middle. CDR3 length equals 14 residues. The CDR3 DNA sequence: TGTGCCAGCAACCCCACAGGCAGGATCTATGGCTACACCTTC. Amino acids: CASNPTGRIYGYTF.

The chain links TRBV5-8 to TRBJ2-1; a possible D gene is TRBD2 (6 bases). The CDR3 spans 16 residues. Trimming removed 3 bases from V and 6 bases from J, with 19 bases in between. From germline, CDR1 is SGHTS and CDR2 YDEGEE. This CDR3 reads CASSSRRAVLVNEQFF. For the CDR3, the DNA is TGTGCCAGCAGCTCGAGGAGGGCAGTCCTTGTCAATGAGCAGTTCTTC.

The gene calls are TRBV4-1 and TRBJ2-1; D assignment may be TRBD1 or TRBD2 (5 bases each). This CDR3 comprises 16 residues. Germline assignment: CDR1 MGHRA and CDR2 YSYEKL. Trimming cost V 0 bases and J 2 bases, with 11 bases left between them. CDR3 in amino acids: CASSQDLRGAYNEQFF. The CDR3 bases are TGCGCCAGCAGCCAAGATTTGAGAGGGGCCTACAATGAGCAGTTCTTC.

This clone was seen once. This sequence joins TRBV19 and TRBJ2-3, with D perhaps matching TRBD2 (6 bases). Germline V gives CDR1 LNHDA, CDR2 SQIVND (reference sequence). The V gene lost 6 bases and the J gene lost 4 bases, with 14 bases spanning the gap. There are 14 residues in the CDR3. Written as DNA, the CDR3 is TGTGCCAGTAGGACGGGAGTTTTTGCAGATACGCAGTATTTT. Protein: CASRTGVFADTQYF.

V is TRBV12-3 or TRBV12-4 and J is TRBJ2-7; D is undetermined. V was shortened by 3 bases and J by 4 bases, with 10 bases between the two germline ends. The length of the CDR3 is 13 residues. The CDR3 DNA sequence: TGTGCCAGCAGTTTTGGACGGAGTTACGAGCAGTACTTC. Amino acids: CASSFGRSYEQYF.

The rearrangement uses TRBV28 and TRBJ1-2, with D unclear. Per the germline V gene, CDR1 is MDHEN and CDR2 is SYDVKM. With 6 bases removed from V and 2 bases from J, the gap between germline ends came to 13 bases. The CDR3 contains 14 residues. CDR3 in amino acids: CASSPTDWNYGYTF. CDR3 in DNA: TGTGCCAGCAGCCCGACGGACTGGAACTATGGCTACACCTTC.

This clone was recorded a few times. V and J are TRBV9 and TRBJ2-1, with D perhaps TRBD2 (6 bases). This CDR3 has 15 amino acids. Between the trimmed V and J ends, which lost 6 bases and 2 bases, there was a span of 15 bases. CDR1 and CDR2 (germline): SGDLS, YYNGEE. CDR3 nucleotides: TGTGCCAGCACCGATCGGGACTGGCCCTACAATGAGCAGTTCTTC. Protein sequence: CASTDRDWPYNEQFF.

The CDR3 reads CATSDLPPAGLSNEQFF. CDR3 sequence (DNA): TGTGCCACCAGTGATTTGCCGCCAGCGGGATTATCCAATGAGCAGTTCTTC. This sequence joins TRBV24-1 and TRBJ2-1; 7 nucleotides agree with TRBD2. Germline lookup yields CDR1 KGHDR and CDR2 SFDVKD. The CDR3 has 17 residues. The V and J ends lost 0 bases and 6 bases, in that order; junction bases with no gene match: 10.

In this sample, this clone turned up once. The gene calls are TRBV30 and TRBJ1-4, with D tentatively TRBD1 (6 bases). V was cut by 2 bases and J by 14 bases, with 18 bases left in between. Germline lookup yields CDR1 GTSNPN and CDR2 SVGIG (reference sequence). The CDR3 extends over 13 amino acids. CDR3 protein: CAWSPSPPGVLFF. The CDR3 DNA reads TGTGCCTGGAGTCCATCACCTCCAGGGGTTCTGTTTTTT.

In its sample, this clone was seen once. The chain is built from TRBV6-2 or TRBV6-3 and TRBJ2-7; D possibly corresponds to TRBD2 (6 bases). Germline CDR1 MNHEY, CDR2 SVGEGT. Trimming took off 2 bases at V and 6 bases at J, with 14 bases between the two ends. This CDR3 spans 14 amino acids. The CDR3 DNA is TGTGCCAGCAGTTACCGGGGGACCCACCGCGAGCAGTACTTC. Residues: CASSYRGTHREQYF.

V gene TRBV2 combines with J gene TRBJ1-5, with D possibly being TRBD1 (5 bases). Trimming shortened V by 8 bases and J by 1 base, and 15 bases separated the two germline ends. Germline CDR1 reads SNHLY; CDR2 reads FYNNEI. This CDR3 is 15 amino acids long. CDR3 bases: TGTGCCAGCTCCCCTGAGGGGAGCAGCAATCAGCCCCAGCATTTT. It translates to CASSPEGSSNQPQHF.

The chain carries TRBV7-3 and TRBJ2-1; perhaps TRBD2 as D (5 bases). Looked up from germline, CDR1 is SGHTA and CDR2 is FQGTGA. Trimming cost V 2 bases and J 8 bases, with 16 bases left between them. CDR3 size: 15 residues. CDR3 protein: CASSLSPNSVDEQFF. The CDR3 region has the DNA TGTGCCAGCAGCTTATCCCCGAATAGCGTGGATGAGCAGTTCTTC.